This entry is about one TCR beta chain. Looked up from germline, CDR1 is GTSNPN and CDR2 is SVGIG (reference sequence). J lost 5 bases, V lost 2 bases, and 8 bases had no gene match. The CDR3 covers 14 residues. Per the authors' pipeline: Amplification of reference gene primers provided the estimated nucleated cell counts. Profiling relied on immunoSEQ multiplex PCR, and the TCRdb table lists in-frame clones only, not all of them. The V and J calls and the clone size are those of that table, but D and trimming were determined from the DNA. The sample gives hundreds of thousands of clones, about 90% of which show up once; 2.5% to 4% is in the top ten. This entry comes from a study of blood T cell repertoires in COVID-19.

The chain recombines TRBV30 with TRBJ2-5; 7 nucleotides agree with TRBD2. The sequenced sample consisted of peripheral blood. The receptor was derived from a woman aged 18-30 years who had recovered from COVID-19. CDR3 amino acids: CAWSKGGSRETQYF. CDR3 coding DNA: TGTGCCTGGAGTAAAGGCGGGAGTAGGGAGACCCAGTACTTC.